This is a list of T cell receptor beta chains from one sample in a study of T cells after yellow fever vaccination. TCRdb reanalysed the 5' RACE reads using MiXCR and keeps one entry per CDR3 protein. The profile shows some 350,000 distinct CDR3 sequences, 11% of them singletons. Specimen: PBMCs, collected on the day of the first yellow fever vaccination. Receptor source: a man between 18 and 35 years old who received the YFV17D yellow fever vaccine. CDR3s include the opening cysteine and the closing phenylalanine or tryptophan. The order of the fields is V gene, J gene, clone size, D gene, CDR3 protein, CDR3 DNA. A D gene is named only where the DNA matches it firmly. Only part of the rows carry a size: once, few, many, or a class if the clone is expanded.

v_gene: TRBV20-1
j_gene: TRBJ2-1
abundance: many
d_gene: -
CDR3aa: CSAETNYNEQFF
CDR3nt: TGCAGTGCGGAAACCAATTACAATGAGCAGTTCTTC

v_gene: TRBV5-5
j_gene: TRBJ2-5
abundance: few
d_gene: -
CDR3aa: CASSSPQGPQETQYF
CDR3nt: TGTGCCAGCAGCTCCCCACAGGGTCCCCAAGAGACCCAGTACTTC

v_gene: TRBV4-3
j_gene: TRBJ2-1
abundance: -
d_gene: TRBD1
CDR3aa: CASSQATGDYYNEQFF
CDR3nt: TGCGCCAGCAGCCAAGCTACAGGGGATTACTACAATGAGCAGTTCTTC

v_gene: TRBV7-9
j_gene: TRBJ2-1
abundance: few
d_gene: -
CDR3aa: CASSPTGPAYNEQFF
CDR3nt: TGTGCCAGCAGCCCCACGGGGCCAGCGTACAATGAGCAGTTCTTC

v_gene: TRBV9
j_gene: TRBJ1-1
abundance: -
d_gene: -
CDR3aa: CASSVGGVNTEAFF
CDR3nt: TGTGCCAGCAGCGTAGGGGGGGTGAACACTGAAGCTTTCTTT

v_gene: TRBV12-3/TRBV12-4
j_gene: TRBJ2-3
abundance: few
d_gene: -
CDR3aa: CASSLSPRTDSTDTQYF
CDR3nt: TGTGCCAGCAGTTTATCCCCCCGGACAGACTCAACAGATACGCAGTATTTT

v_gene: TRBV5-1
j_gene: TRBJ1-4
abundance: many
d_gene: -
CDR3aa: CASSPQGEKLFF
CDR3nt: TGCGCCAGCAGCCCCCAGGGTGAAAAACTGTTTTTT

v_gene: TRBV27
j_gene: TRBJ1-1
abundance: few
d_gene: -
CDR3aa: CASSFLGADSLNTEAFF
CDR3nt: TGTGCCAGCAGTTTTTTGGGGGCCGATTCCTTGAACACTGAAGCTTTCTTT

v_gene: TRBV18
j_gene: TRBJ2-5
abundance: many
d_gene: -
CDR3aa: CASSPSETQYF
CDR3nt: TGTGCCAGCTCACCTTCGGAGACCCAGTACTTC

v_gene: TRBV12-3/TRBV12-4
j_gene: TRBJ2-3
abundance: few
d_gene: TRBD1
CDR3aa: CAIDRVAGTDTQYF
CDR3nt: TGTGCCATCGACAGGGTGGCGGGCACAGATACGCAGTATTTT